This T cell receptor (beta chain) comes out of a study of blood T cells in healthy people across ages. Study-wide points: Strong correlation linked observed beta diversity and percent naive T cells.

Each donor had approximately 10 milliliters of peripheral blood drawn. Researchers isolated at least 6.5 million PBMCs per sample. Samples each had at least 5 micrograms of total RNA extracted. Concerning this clonotype: Its target is not known.

Then a second PCR, running roughly 7 to 11 cycles, was carried out with a sample-barcoded 5' primer and a J-beta primer mix. TCRdb re-derived calls from the 5' RACE reads in MiXCR, one entry per CDR3 protein. Of about 630,000 distinct CDR3 sequences in the sample, 21% were seen once. CDR1 is MDHEN, CDR2 SYDVKM, per germline. This CDR3 comprises 12 residues. This chain joins TRBV28 and TRBJ2-5; D gene uncertain. TRBJ2-1 explains the end of the DNA better; the J call may be wrong. This receptor was identified in a man between 70 and 80 years old in good health. The specimen was blood. In DNA, the CDR3 is TGTGCCAGCAGCTCTGGTAGAAGTGAGCAGTTCTTC. Translated: CASSSGRSEQFF.